The 18 T cell receptor beta chains below were found in one sample sequenced in a study of human T cells and chemical hapten exposure. TCRdb re-analysed the RACE reads in MiXCR, keeping a single row per CDR3 protein. The data hold around 380,000 distinct CDR3 sequences, with 4.5% to 5.5% observed a single time. Regarding time point: pre-sensitization, week 0. Indicated treatment: therapeutic diphenylcyclopropenone sensitization with weekly scalp DPC. The specimen comprised whole blood, sampled in connection with sensitization to the hapten diphenylcyclopropenone (DPC). Every receptor here comes from a woman aged 18 to 35 with alopecia areata. Some clones in this sample may be carry-over from other donors' samples.

This clonotype was counted ten times or more. The chain uses TRBV29-1 and TRBJ2-5, with unresolved D. The V and J ends lost 3 bases and 4 bases respectively, with 6 bases between them. Germline CDR1 is SQVTM and CDR2 is ANQGSEA. There are 11 residues in the CDR3. CDR3 bases: TGCAGCGTTGATTTCCGAGAGACCCAGTACTTC. Amino acids: CSVDFRETQYF.

This clonotype was detected many times. This chain links TRBV12-3 or TRBV12-4 with TRBJ1-1, with TRBD1 identical over 9 bases. The ends lost 5 bases at V and 1 base at J; junction bases unmatched: 11. The CDR3 runs to 17 residues. CDR3 nucleotides: TGTGCCAGCAGTCCACATTCAGGACAGGGGCAGAACACTGAAGCTTTCTTT. Amino acids: CASSPHSGQGQNTEAFF.

In this sample, this clonotype turned up many times. The chain joins TRBV20-1 to TRBJ2-3; 7 bases match TRBD1. The CDR3 is 12 amino acids. Germline V lookup: CDR1 DFQATT, CDR2 SNEGSKA (reference sequence). With 7 bases clipped from V and 5 bases from J, the junction kept 6 bases outside the gene matches. The CDR3, as DNA: TGCAGTGTAAAGGGGGCGGGAGATACGCAGTATTTT. This encodes CSVKGAGDTQYF.

This clonotype was seen only a few times. The chain recombines TRBV6-5 with TRBJ2-5; D could derive from TRBD1 or TRBD2 (5 bases each). The V end was cut by 2 bases, the J end by 1 base, with 8 bases between. The CDR3 is 14 amino acids. Germline CDR1 is MNHEY and CDR2 is SVGAGI. The CDR3 reads CASSYRGAQETQYF. The DNA for the CDR3 is TGTGCCAGCAGTTACCGAGGGGCCCAAGAGACCCAGTACTTC.

This clonotype was detected many times. V usage is TRBV5-1 and J usage is TRBJ2-1, with 9 bases aligning to TRBD2. The CDR3 has 15 residues. The J segment lost 0 bases and the V segment lost 4 bases, leaving 2 bases of the junction unmatched. The germline gives CDR1 SGHRS, CDR2 YFSETQ. Here the CDR3 DNA reads TGCGCCAGCAGCCAGGGACTAGCCTCCTACAATGAGCAGTTCTTC. Translated, it gives CASSQGLASYNEQFF. Looking up the rest from reference TRBV5-1 and TRBJ2-1 gives the full variable domain: KAGVTQTPRYLIKTRGQQVTLSCSPISGHRSVSWYQQTPGQGLQFLFEYFSETQRNKGNFPGRFSGRQFSNSRSEMNVSTLELGDSALYLCASSQGLASYNEQFFGPGTRLTVL.

This clonotype has just a few counts. The genes are TRBV18 and TRBJ1-2, with 8 nucleotides matching TRBD1. The CDR3 sequence is 17 residues long. V lost 0 bases to trimming and J lost 3 bases; unmatched junction nucleotides: 9. Per germline, CDR1 KGHSH and CDR2 LQKENI. This CDR3 reads CASSPPSQGAAYYGYTF. The CDR3, as DNA: TGTGCCAGCTCACCACCATCCCAGGGGGCGGCTTACTATGGCTACACCTTC.

The table lists this clonotype with many counts. The rearrangement uses TRBV7-2 and TRBJ2-7; TRBD1 might be the D (6 bases). V gave up 3 bases and J gave up 4 bases, with 13 bases separating them. Germline CDR1 reads SGHTA; CDR2 reads FQGNSA. The length of the CDR3 is 14 residues. The CDR3 sequence is CASSFTTGTYEQYF. As DNA, the CDR3 is TGTGCCAGCAGCTTTACTACCGGGACATACGAGCAGTACTTC.

The chain uses TRBV20-1 and TRBJ2-1, with D unclear. Per the germline V gene, CDR1 is DFQATT and CDR2 is SNEGSKA (reference sequence). This CDR3 is built from 12 residues. V dropped 4 bases and J dropped 7 bases, with 11 bases sitting between them. The CDR3 loop is CSATWSPNEQFF. As DNA, the CDR3 is TGCAGTGCTACCTGGTCACCGAATGAGCAGTTCTTC.

This clonotype was detected many times. Here the CDR3 reads CSASSPNALQYF. The CDR3 DNA reads TGCAGTGCTAGTTCTCCCAATGCTCTTCAGTACTTC. The chain uses TRBV20-1 and TRBJ2-4; D remains unclear. The length of the CDR3 is 12 residues. The germline V and J ends were trimmed by 3 bases and 11 bases, with 14 bases remaining between them. The germline gives CDR1 DFQATT, CDR2 SNEGSKA (reference sequence).

This sequence joins TRBV7-2 and TRBJ1-4; a possible D gene is TRBD1 (5 bases). This CDR3 is built from 14 residues. The ends were cut back, 4 bases at V and 5 bases at J, with 11 bases in the middle. Germline V gene sequence: CDR1 SGHTA, CDR2 FQGNSA. The CDR3 DNA sequence: TGTGCCAGCAGCTCTCAGGGCCCCAATGAAAAACTGTTTTTT. Protein: CASSSQGPNEKLFF.

This clonotype was counted between two and nine times. This chain uses TRBV4-3 with TRBJ1-2, with D possibly being TRBD1 (5 bases). Germline V gene lookup returns CDR1 LGHNA and CDR2 YSLEER. The CDR3 covers 17 residues. Trimming cost V 2 bases and J 0 bases, with 16 bases left between them. This CDR3 reads CASSQLPGTVSNYGYTF. The CDR3 bases are TGCGCCAGCAGCCAACTGCCGGGGACGGTCTCTAACTATGGCTACACCTTC.

The chain recombines TRBV10-2 with TRBJ2-3; a weak D match, TRBD1 (5 bases). Trimming shortened V by 6 bases and J by 4 bases, and 11 bases separated the two germline ends. The germline V gene encodes CDR1 WSHSY and CDR2 SAAADI. The length of the CDR3 is 13 residues. The CDR3 coding sequence is TGCGCCAGCAGCTACCAGGGATCAGATACGCAGTATTTT. Amino acids: CASSYQGSDTQYF.

This clonotype has ten or more counts. The rearrangement joins TRBV7-9 to TRBJ2-1; 10 nucleotides line up with TRBD2. Germline V gene sequence: CDR1 SEHNR, CDR2 FQNEAQ (reference sequence). Trimming cost V 1 base and J 4 bases; bases outside gene matches: 1. CDR3 length equals 15 residues. The CDR3 loop is CASSLVLAGYNEQFF. CDR3 nucleotides: TGTGCCAGCAGCTTAGTACTAGCGGGGTACAATGAGCAGTTCTTC.

This clonotype was detected ten times or more. The chain couples TRBV18 to TRBJ1-2, with a weak D call TRBD1 (6 bases). Germline-derived CDR1 and CDR2 are KGHSH and LQKENI. The CDR3 covers 14 residues. Trimming took 2 bases from V and 6 from J, leaving 13 bases between them. This chain's CDR3 is CASSPVPGADGYTF. The DNA of the CDR3 is TGTGCCAGCTCACCAGTACCAGGGGCTGATGGCTACACCTTC.

The chain combines TRBV11-2 with TRBJ1-2, with D perhaps matching TRBD1 (6 bases). Germline CDR1 SGHAT, CDR2 FQNNGV. V dropped 3 bases and J dropped 5 bases, with 10 bases sitting between them. The CDR3 extends over 13 amino acids. In DNA, the CDR3 is TGTGCCAGCAGCTTGACAGGTCAATATGGCTACACCTTC. Its protein product is CASSLTGQYGYTF. Full variable domain (missing parts from reference TRBV11-2 and TRBJ1-2): EAGVAQSPRYKIIEKRQSVAFWCNPISGHATLYWYQQILGQGPKLLIQFQNNGVVDDSQLPKDRFSAERLKGVDSTLKIQPAKLEDSAVYLCASSLTGQYGYTFGSGTRLTVV.

At least ten counts were recorded for this clonotype. The chain joins TRBV28 to TRBJ2-5; 8 bases are shared with TRBD2. Trimming cost V 5 bases and J 4 bases; bases outside gene matches: 6. Germline V lookup: CDR1 MDHEN, CDR2 SYDVKM. The CDR3 has 14 amino acids. The CDR3 protein is CASSSGGYRETQYF. DNA for the CDR3: TGTGCCAGCAGTAGCGGGGGCTATAGAGAGACCCAGTACTTC.

This clonotype has at least ten counts. V usage is TRBV20-1 and J usage is TRBJ2-7; maybe TRBD2 (5 bases). Germline-derived CDR1 and CDR2 are DFQATT and SNEGSKA (reference sequence). The CDR3 is made up of 14 amino acids. Trimming removed 1 base from V and 0 bases from J, with 10 bases in between. The CDR3 DNA follows: TGCAGTGCTAGAGGGACTTATTACTCCTACGAGCAGTACTTC. Its protein is CSARGTYYSYEQYF.

This clonotype was seen ten or more times. V gene TRBV6-1 combines with J gene TRBJ2-3; 12 positions match TRBD2. The CDR3 extends over 20 amino acids. V trimming: 3 bases; J trimming: 3 bases; junction bases outside the gene matches: 16. The V gene's germline CDR1 is MNHNS and CDR2 SASEGT. CDR3 sequence (DNA): TGTGCCAGCAGTGAGAAAGGACTAGCGGGGACAATCGGGGCGACAGATACGCAGTATTTT. It specifies CASSEKGLAGTIGATDTQYF.